One sample yielded the 27 T cell receptor beta chains listed below, sequenced in a study of radiotherapy plus CTLA-4 blockade in lung cancer. Generated by immunoSEQ multiplex PCR, the TCRdb table keeps only in-frame clones and is missing some. The top ten hold 2.5% to 4% of the sample, which has under 55,000 clones, 65% to 80% seen once. Sequences were derived from peripheral blood, sampled from a patient treated with radiotherapy plus ipilimumab. The receptors stem from a human donor with non-small cell lung cancer who had a partial response to radiotherapy plus ipilimumab.

V gene TRBV30 combines with J gene TRBJ1-1; no clear D. The germline V gene encodes CDR1 GTSNPN and CDR2 SVGIG (reference sequence). The CDR3 runs 11 residues. Trimming left V 0 bases short and J 7 bases short, with 6 bases between. CDR3 loop: CAWSVSVEAFF. CDR3 nucleotide sequence: TGTGCCTGGAGTGTATCCGTTGAAGCTTTCTTT.

The chain links TRBV27 to TRBJ1-6, with 9 bases identical to TRBD1. Germline V CDR1 and CDR2: MNHEY, SMNVEV (reference sequence). V dropped 5 bases and J dropped 6; count of bases not matched to a gene: 5. The CDR3 loop spans 15 amino acids. The CDR3, as DNA: TGTGCCAGCAGTCCTCCGGACAGGGGTAATTCACCCCTCCACTTT. Translated: CASSPPDRGNSPLHF.

This chain connects TRBV5-1 to TRBJ1-5; D perhaps matches TRBD1 (6 bases). The CDR3 is 15 amino acids. Trimming cost V 8 bases and J 3 bases, with 18 bases left between them. Looked up from germline, CDR1 is SGHRS and CDR2 is YFSETQ. The CDR3 protein is CARRFPRGPNQPQHF. CDR3 nucleotides: TGCGCCAGGCGCTTCCCCAGGGGCCCCAATCAGCCCCAGCATTTT.

This chain links TRBV28 with TRBJ1-5; 7 nucleotides align to TRBD1. CDR3 length: 14 amino acids. In germline, CDR1 is MDHEN, CDR2 SYDVKM. The V gene end was trimmed by 3 bases and the J gene end by 15 bases; junction bases not matched to a gene: 14. This CDR3 is CASSLLIPGQPWHF. CDR3 nucleotides: TGTGCCAGCAGTTTGCTAATTCCGGGACAGCCCTGGCATTTT.

The rearrangement joins TRBV6-5 to TRBJ2-7, with 10 bases matching TRBD1. From germline, CDR1 is MNHEY and CDR2 SVGAGI. The CDR3 is 15 amino acids. J gave up 2 bases and V 7 bases, and 8 bases lay outside the gene matches. This CDR3 is CASTLRQGAPYEQYF. CDR3 DNA sequence: TGTGCCAGCACCCTTAGACAGGGGGCTCCCTACGAGCAGTACTTC.

The chain carries TRBV19 and TRBJ2-3; D possibly corresponds to TRBD2 (7 bases). Germline CDR1 is LNHDA and CDR2 is SQIVND (reference sequence). CDR3 size: 15 residues. Trimming took 2 bases from V and 3 from J, leaving 12 bases between them. The CDR3: CASSIMGGRTDTQYF. For the CDR3, the DNA is TGTGCCAGTAGTATAATGGGGGGGCGAACAGATACGCAGTATTTT.

The chain carries TRBV10-1 and TRBJ2-7; 7 positions agree with TRBD1. The CDR3 length is 16 residues. The V gene's germline CDR1 is WNHNN and CDR2 SYGVQD (reference sequence). J gave up 4 bases and V 4 bases, and 13 bases lay outside the gene matches. The CDR3 DNA reads TGCGCCAGCAGTGGTCGACGTCGGGGACAGACTTACGAGCAGTACTTC. The encoded protein is CASSGRRRGQTYEQYF.

The chain links TRBV7-9 to TRBJ2-7; TRBD1 matches 9 bases. Unmatched junction bases numbered 8, after V lost 3 bases and J lost 5 bases. Germline V lookup: CDR1 SEHNR, CDR2 FQNEAQ (reference sequence). This CDR3 has 15 residues. CDR3 amino acids: CASSFGTGILHEQYF. As DNA, the CDR3 is TGTGCCAGCAGCTTCGGGACAGGGATCTTACACGAGCAGTACTTC.

This rearrangement joins TRBV6-5 to TRBJ1-3, with D perhaps TRBD1 (6 bases). From germline, CDR1 is MNHEY and CDR2 SVGAGI. The V and J ends lost 6 bases and 4 bases respectively, with 16 bases between them. The CDR3 covers 15 residues. DNA of the CDR3: TGTGCCAGCAGCCTGAACAGGGTCTCGGGAAACACCATATATTTT. It encodes CASSLNRVSGNTIYF.

The J gene is TRBJ2-2, the V gene TRBV7-7, with 11 bases identical to TRBD1. This CDR3 comprises 17 residues. CDR1 and CDR2 (germline): SSHAT, FNYEAQ (reference sequence). The V segment lost 2 bases and the J segment 4 bases; nucleotides outside the gene matches: 6. CDR3: CASSLSGQGAATGELFF. In nucleotides, the CDR3 is TGTGCCAGCAGCTTAAGCGGACAGGGGGCGGCCACCGGGGAGCTGTTTTTT.

The chain links TRBV19 to TRBJ2-7, with a possible D match to TRBD2 (5 bases). CDR1 is LNHDA and CDR2 is SQIVND in the germline V gene (reference sequence). The CDR3 is 13 residues long. The germline V and J ends were trimmed by 7 bases and 2 bases, with 12 bases remaining between them. The CDR3 DNA sequence: TGTGCCAGTACCCCGGACGGGACCTACGAGCAGTACTTC. Protein product: CASTPDGTYEQYF.

The V call is TRBV5-1, the J call TRBJ1-6; the match to TRBD1 covers 8 bases. The CDR3 runs 15 residues. The germline V gene encodes CDR1 SGHRS and CDR2 YFSETQ. V lost 3 bases and J lost 6; bases outside the gene matches: 5. CDR3 in amino acids: CASSWTGNPNSPLHF. In nucleotides, the CDR3 is TGCGCCAGCAGCTGGACAGGGAATCCTAATTCACCCCTCCACTTT.

The chain combines TRBV30 with TRBJ1-6, with D tentatively TRBD1 (6 bases). This CDR3 has 16 residues. The germline V gene encodes CDR1 GTSNPN and CDR2 SVGIG (reference sequence). V was pared by 3 bases and J by 2 bases, with 14 bases between. The CDR3 loop is CAWRVGRGPYNSPLHF. The CDR3 DNA is TGTGCCTGGAGGGTAGGCAGGGGACCCTATAATTCACCCCTCCACTTT.

The chain employs TRBV5-1 and TRBJ1-3; perhaps TRBD1 as D (6 bases). The CDR3 loop spans 17 amino acids. Germline V gene lookup returns CDR1 SGHRS and CDR2 YFSETQ. V was trimmed by 3 bases and J by 0 bases, leaving 16 bases between them. CDR3 in amino acids: CASSWASQGSSGNTIYF. CDR3 sequence (DNA): TGCGCCAGCAGCTGGGCAAGTCAGGGGTCCTCTGGAAACACCATATATTTT. Full variable domain (remainder filled in from reference TRBV5-1 and TRBJ1-3): KAGVTQTPRYLIKTRGQQVTLSCSPISGHRSVSWYQQTPGQGLQFLFEYFSETQRNKGNFPGRFSGRQFSNSRSEMNVSTLELGDSALYLCASSWASQGSSGNTIYFGEGSWLTVV.

V usage is TRBV5-1 and J usage is TRBJ2-6, with 8 bases lining up with TRBD1. The CDR3 length is 17 residues. Looked up from germline, CDR1 is SGHRS and CDR2 is YFSETQ. V lost 0 bases and J lost 0; bases outside the gene matches: 2. CDR3 coding DNA: TGCGCCAGCAGCTTGGGACAGGGGACCTCTGGGGCCAACGTCCTGACTTTC. It codes for CASSLGQGTSGANVLTF.

The chain links TRBV4-1 to TRBJ2-7; TRBD2 aligns across 10 bases. Trimming removed 3 bases from V and 2 bases from J; junction bases left unmatched: 7. The germline CDR1 and CDR2 sequences are MGHRA and YSYEKL. There are 16 residues in the CDR3. CDR3 DNA sequence: TGCGCCAGCAGCCACCAAGGACTAGCGGTGGCCTACGAGCAGTACTTC. This gives the protein CASSHQGLAVAYEQYF.

This clone was counted a single time. V usage is TRBV28 and J usage is TRBJ2-3; TRBD2 aligns across 15 bases. J was trimmed by 4 bases and V by 5 bases; bases with no gene match: 7. Germline CDR1 MDHEN, CDR2 SYDVKM. This CDR3 is 17 amino acids long. CDR3 in amino acids: CASSRGTSGGRADTQYF. The CDR3 nucleotides are TGTGCCAGCAGTCGCGGGACTAGCGGGGGGCGGGCAGATACGCAGTATTTT.

The chain recombines TRBV27 with TRBJ1-3; D unclear. Germline V gene sequence: CDR1 MNHEY, CDR2 SMNVEV (reference sequence). The V and J ends lost 6 bases and 0 bases respectively, with 12 bases between them. This CDR3 spans 15 amino acids. This chain's CDR3 is CASRVSWSSGNTIYF. In DNA form, the CDR3 reads TGTGCCAGCAGGGTCAGCTGGAGCTCTGGAAACACCATATATTTT.

This chain links TRBV7-3 with TRBJ1-4; D might be TRBD1 (6 bases). The CDR3 consists of 15 residues. Trimming pared 2 bases from V and 4 bases from J, leaving 11 bases between. The germline V gene encodes CDR1 SGHTA and CDR2 FQGTGA. The CDR3 bases are TGTGCCAGCAGCTTAGGGGGCAGGGGTAATGAAAAACTGTTTTTT. This sequence encodes CASSLGGRGNEKLFF.

J is TRBJ2-7 and V is TRBV19; TRBD1 aligns across 7 bases. Germline V gives CDR1 LNHDA, CDR2 SQIVND (reference sequence). This CDR3 has 14 amino acids. V dropped 4 bases and J dropped 5; count of bases not matched to a gene: 8. CDR3 sequence (DNA): TGTGCCAGTAGTACCCCAGACAGGGTCCACGAGCAGTACTTC. Its protein is CASSTPDRVHEQYF. Full variable domain (rest looked up from reference TRBV19 and TRBJ2-7): DGGITQSPKYLFRKEGQNVTLSCEQNLNHDAMYWYRQDPGQGLRLIYYSQIVNDFQKGDIAEGYSVSREKKESFPLTVTSAQKNPTAFYLCASSTPDRVHEQYFGPGTRLTVT.

The rearrangement joins TRBV29-1 to TRBJ1-5; D is unclear. The CDR3 loop spans 13 amino acids. Germline lookup yields CDR1 SQVTM and CDR2 ANQGSEA. Trimming left V 4 bases short and J 7 bases short, with 14 bases between. The CDR3 spells CSVAAGGGQPQHF. CDR3 sequence (DNA): TGCAGCGTTGCTGCGGGAGGTGGGCAGCCCCAGCATTTT.

The V gene is TRBV6-5, the J gene TRBJ2-7; a possible D gene is TRBD1 (5 bases). Germline CDR1 and CDR2: MNHEY and SVGAGI. The CDR3 extends over 14 amino acids. Trimming took 2 bases from V and 2 from J, leaving 10 bases between them. The CDR3 here is CASSYVAGTYEQYF. The CDR3 DNA reads as TGTGCCAGCAGTTACGTGGCAGGGACCTACGAGCAGTACTTC.

This chain connects TRBV5-1 to TRBJ2-2, with 12 bases lining up with TRBD2. The CDR3 contains 16 residues. The ends lost 4 bases at V and 4 bases at J; junction bases unmatched: 5. In germline, CDR1 is SGHRS, CDR2 YFSETQ. CDR3 DNA: TGCGCCAGCAGCCCAGCTAGCGGGGGGGCCACCGGGGAGCTGTTTTTT. Translated: CASSPASGGATGELFF.

V is TRBV29-1 and J is TRBJ2-2; D perhaps matches TRBD2 (6 bases). Per the germline V gene, CDR1 is SQVTM and CDR2 is ANQGSEA. V was shortened by 4 bases and J by 6 bases, with 12 bases between the two germline ends. This CDR3 has 13 amino acids. CDR3 loop: CSVAGVGPGELFF. CDR3 bases: TGCAGCGTTGCGGGGGTGGGCCCCGGGGAGCTGTTTTTT.

The rearrangement links TRBV28 to TRBJ1-6; 7 nucleotides align to TRBD1. Per germline, CDR1 MDHEN and CDR2 SYDVKM. With V trimmed by 1 base and J by 7 bases, 4 bases remained unmatched. CDR3 length: 15 residues. CDR3 sequence (DNA): TGTGCCAGCAGTTTATTGACAGGGTTGAATTCACCCCTCCACTTT. It specifies CASSLLTGLNSPLHF. Supplemented by reference TRBV28 and TRBJ1-6, the full variable domain reads DVKVTQSSRYLVKRTGEKVFLECVQDMDHENMFWYRQDPGLGLRLIYFSYDVKMKEKGDIPEGYSVSREKKERFSLILESASTNQTSMYLCASSLLTGLNSPLHFGNGTRLTVT.

This clone was picked up a small number of times. This chain uses TRBV10-3 with TRBJ2-1; 13 nucleotides agree with TRBD2. Germline values: CDR1 ENHRY, CDR2 SYGVKD. The CDR3 has 16 residues. V gave up 3 bases and J gave up 8 bases; unmatched junction bases: 7. CDR3 sequence reads: CAISDSWTSGGDEQFF. The DNA for the CDR3 is TGTGCCATCAGTGATTCTTGGACTAGCGGGGGCGATGAGCAGTTCTTC.

This clone was counted between two and nine times. The rearrangement joins TRBV5-1 to TRBJ1-3; 9 nucleotides agree with TRBD1. This CDR3 has 15 amino acids. Germline values: CDR1 SGHRS, CDR2 YFSETQ. V shed 4 bases and J 4 bases; nucleotides not matched to a gene: 6. This chain's CDR3 is CASSEQGARGNTIYF. DNA for the CDR3: TGCGCCAGCAGCGAACAGGGGGCGCGGGGAAACACCATATATTTT.